This T cell receptor (beta chain) comes out of a study of graft-versus-host responses after intestinal transplantation. TCRdb keeps only in-frame clones here, not all; method: immunoSEQ multiplex PCR. The repertoire has around 99,000 clones, approximately 94% of them found once; the top ten carry roughly 2%. Details on this clone: What it recognizes is unknown.

The ends lost 5 bases at V and 2 bases at J; junction bases unmatched: 12. The CDR3 has 17 amino acids. CDR1 and CDR2 (germline): MNHEY, SMNVEV (reference sequence). The chain couples TRBV27 to TRBJ2-7; the match to TRBD1 covers 10 bases. The source is a human donor who received an intestinal transplant. Sequences were derived from unstimulated CD8+ T cells sorted from spleen or lymph node cells, sampled before intestinal transplant. The CDR3 DNA reads as TGTGCCAGCAGTCCGACCTCCGGGACAGGGGTCCCCTACGAGCAGTACTTC. This encodes CASSPTSGTGVPYEQYF.